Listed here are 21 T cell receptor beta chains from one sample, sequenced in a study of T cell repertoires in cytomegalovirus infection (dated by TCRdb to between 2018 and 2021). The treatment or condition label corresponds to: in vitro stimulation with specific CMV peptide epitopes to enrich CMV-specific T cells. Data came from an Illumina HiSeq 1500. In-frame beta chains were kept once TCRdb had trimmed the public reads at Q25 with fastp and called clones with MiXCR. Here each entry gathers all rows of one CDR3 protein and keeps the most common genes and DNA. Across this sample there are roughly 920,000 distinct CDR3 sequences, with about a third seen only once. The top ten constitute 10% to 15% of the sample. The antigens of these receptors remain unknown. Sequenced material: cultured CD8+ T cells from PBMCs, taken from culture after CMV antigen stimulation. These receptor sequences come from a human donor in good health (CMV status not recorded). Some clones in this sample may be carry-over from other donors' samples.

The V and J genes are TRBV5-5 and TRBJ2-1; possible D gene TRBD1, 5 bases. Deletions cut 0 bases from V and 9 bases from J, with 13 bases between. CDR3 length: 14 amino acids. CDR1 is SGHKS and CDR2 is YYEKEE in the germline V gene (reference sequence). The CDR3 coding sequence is TGTGCCAGCAGCTTGGACTCAGGGCTGGGTGAGCAGTTCTTC. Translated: CASSLDSGLGEQFF.

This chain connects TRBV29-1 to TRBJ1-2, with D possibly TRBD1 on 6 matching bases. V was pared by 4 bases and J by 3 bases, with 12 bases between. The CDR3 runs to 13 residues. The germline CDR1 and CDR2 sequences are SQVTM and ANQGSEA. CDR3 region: CSVAGGGYYGYTF. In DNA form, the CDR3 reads TGCAGCGTTGCGGGGGGCGGATACTATGGCTACACCTTC.

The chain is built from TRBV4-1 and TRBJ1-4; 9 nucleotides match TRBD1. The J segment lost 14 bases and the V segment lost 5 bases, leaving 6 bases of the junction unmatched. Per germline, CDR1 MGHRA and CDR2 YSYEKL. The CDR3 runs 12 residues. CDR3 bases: TGCGCCAGCAGCGCCCGGACAGGGGTGCTGTTTTTT. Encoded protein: CASSARTGVLFF.

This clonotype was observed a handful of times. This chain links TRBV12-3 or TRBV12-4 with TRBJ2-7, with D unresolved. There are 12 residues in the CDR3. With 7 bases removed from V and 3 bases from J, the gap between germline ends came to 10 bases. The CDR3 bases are TGTGCCAGCAAAGAAGGTGGCTACGAGCAGTACTTC. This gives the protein CASKEGGYEQYF.

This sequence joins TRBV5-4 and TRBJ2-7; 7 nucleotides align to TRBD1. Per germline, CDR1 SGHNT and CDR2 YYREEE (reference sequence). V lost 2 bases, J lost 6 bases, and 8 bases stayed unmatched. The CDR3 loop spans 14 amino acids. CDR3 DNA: TGTGCCAGCAGCTTCAGGACAGGATTAGTCGAGCAGTACTTC. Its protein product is CASSFRTGLVEQYF.

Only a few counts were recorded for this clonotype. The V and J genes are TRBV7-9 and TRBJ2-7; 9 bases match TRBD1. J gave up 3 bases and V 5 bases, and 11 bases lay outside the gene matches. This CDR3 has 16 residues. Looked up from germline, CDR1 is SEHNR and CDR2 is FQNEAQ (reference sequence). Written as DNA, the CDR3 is TGTGCCAGCAGCCATAACGCTTGGGGACAGGGCTACGAGCAGTACTTC. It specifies CASSHNAWGQGYEQYF.

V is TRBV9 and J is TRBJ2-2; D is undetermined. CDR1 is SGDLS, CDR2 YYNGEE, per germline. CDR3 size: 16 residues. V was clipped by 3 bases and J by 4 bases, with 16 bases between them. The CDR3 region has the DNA TGTGCCAGCAGCGGCTCTAAGACTGGGTTCACCGGGGAGCTGTTTTTT. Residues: CASSGSKTGFTGELFF.

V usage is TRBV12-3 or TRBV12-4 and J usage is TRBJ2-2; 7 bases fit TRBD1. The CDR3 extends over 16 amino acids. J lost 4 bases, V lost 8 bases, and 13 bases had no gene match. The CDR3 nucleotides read TGTGCCAGCGGGGACACAGGGGAGTTGAGCACCGGGGAGCTGTTTTTT. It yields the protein CASGDTGELSTGELFF.

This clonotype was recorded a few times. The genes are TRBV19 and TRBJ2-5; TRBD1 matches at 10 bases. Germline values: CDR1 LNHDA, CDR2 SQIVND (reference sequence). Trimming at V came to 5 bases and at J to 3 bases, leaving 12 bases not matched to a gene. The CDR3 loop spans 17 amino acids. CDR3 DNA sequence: TGTGCCAGTAGTCCGGACTCCGGGACAGGGGCCGAAGAGACCCAGTACTTC. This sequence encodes CASSPDSGTGAEETQYF.

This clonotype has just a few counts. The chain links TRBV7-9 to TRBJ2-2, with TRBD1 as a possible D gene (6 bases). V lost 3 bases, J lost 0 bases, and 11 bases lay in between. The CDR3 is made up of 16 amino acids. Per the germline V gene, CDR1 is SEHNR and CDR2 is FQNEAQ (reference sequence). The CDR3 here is CASSFRTATNTGELFF. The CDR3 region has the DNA TGTGCCAGCAGCTTTAGGACAGCGACGAACACCGGGGAGCTGTTTTTT.

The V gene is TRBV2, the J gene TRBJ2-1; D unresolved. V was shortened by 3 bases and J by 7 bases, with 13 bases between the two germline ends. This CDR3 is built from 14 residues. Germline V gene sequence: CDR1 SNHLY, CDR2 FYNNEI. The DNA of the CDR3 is TGTGCCAGCAGTGAGAGGATCCCCGTTAATGAGCAGTTCTTC. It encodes CASSERIPVNEQFF. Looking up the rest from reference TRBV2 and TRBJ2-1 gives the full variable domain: EPEVTQTPSHQVTQMGQEVILRCVPISNHLYFYWYRQILGQKVEFLVSFYNNEISEKSEIFDDQFSVERPDGSNFTLKIRSTKLEDSAMYFCASSERIPVNEQFFGPGTRLTVL.

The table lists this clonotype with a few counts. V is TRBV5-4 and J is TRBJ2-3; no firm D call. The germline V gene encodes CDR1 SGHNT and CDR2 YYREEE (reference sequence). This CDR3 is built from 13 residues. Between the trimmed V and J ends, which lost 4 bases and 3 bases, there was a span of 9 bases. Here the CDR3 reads CASSPDGTDTQYF. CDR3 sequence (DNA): TGTGCCAGCAGCCCCGACGGAACAGATACGCAGTATTTT.

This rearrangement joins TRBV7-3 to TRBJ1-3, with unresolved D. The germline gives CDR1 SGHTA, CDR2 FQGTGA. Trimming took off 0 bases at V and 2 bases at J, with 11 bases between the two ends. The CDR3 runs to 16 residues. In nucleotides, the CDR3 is TGTGCCAGCAGCTTAACAGCGGACTACCCTGGAAACACCATATATTTT. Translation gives CASSLTADYPGNTIYF.

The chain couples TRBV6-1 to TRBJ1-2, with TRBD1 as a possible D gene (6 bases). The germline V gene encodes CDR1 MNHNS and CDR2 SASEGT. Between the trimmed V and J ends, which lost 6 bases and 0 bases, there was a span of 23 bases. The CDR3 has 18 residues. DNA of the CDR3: TGTGCCAGCAGCCAATACGTCGCTCGGACAGATCCTAACTATGGCTACACCTTC. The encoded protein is CASSQYVARTDPNYGYTF.

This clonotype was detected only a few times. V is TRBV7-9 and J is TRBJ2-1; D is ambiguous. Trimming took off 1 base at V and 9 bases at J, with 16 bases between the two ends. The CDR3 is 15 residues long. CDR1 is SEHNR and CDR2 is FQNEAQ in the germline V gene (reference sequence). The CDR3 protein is CASSLGDSVGREQFF. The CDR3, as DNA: TGTGCCAGCAGCTTAGGGGATTCGGTCGGTCGTGAGCAGTTCTTC. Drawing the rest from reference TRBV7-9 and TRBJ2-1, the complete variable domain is DTGVSQNPRHKITKRGQNVTFRCDPISEHNRLYWYRQTLGQGPEFLTYFQNEAQLEKSRLLSDRFSAERPKGSFSTLEIQRTEQGDSAMYLCASSLGDSVGREQFFGPGTRLTVL.

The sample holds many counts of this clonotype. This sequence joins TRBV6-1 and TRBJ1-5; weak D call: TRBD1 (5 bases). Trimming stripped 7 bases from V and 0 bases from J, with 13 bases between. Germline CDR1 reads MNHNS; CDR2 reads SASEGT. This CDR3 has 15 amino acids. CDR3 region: CASKRDGNSNQPQHF. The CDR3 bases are TGTGCCAGCAAACGGGACGGGAATAGCAATCAGCCCCAGCATTTT.

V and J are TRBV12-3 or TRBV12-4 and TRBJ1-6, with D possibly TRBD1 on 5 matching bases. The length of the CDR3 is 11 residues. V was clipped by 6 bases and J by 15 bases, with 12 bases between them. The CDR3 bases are TGTGCCAGCAGATTGGGACCCCACCTCCACTTT. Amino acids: CASRLGPHLHF.

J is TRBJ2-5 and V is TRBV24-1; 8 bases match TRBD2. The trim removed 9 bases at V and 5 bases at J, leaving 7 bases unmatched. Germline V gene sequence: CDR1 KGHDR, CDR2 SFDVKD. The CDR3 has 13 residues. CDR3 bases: TGTGCCACCCGCGGGGGGCAGGGGGAGACCCAGTACTTC. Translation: CATRGGQGETQYF.

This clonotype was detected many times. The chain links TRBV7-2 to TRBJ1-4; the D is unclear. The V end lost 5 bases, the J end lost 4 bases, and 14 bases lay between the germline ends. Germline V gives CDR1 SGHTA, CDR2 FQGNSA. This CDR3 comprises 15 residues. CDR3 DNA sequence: TGTGCCAGCAGCCTTAGAGGTGGAATTAATGAAAAACTGTTTTTT. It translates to CASSLRGGINEKLFF.

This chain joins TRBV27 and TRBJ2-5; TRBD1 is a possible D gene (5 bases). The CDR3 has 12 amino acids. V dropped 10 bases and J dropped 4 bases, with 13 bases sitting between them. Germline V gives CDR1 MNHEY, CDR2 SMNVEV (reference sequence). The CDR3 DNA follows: TGTGCCATTGGCAGGGCGCGAGAGACCCAGTACTTC. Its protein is CAIGRARETQYF.

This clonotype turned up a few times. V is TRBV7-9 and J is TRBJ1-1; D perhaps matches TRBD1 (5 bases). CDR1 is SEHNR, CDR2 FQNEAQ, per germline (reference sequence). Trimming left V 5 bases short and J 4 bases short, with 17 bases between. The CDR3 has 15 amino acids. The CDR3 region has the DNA TGTGCCAGCAGCGGTGAATATGGGGGGGTCACTGAAGCTTTCTTT. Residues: CASSGEYGGVTEAFF.